These 15 T cell receptor beta chains came from one sample sequenced in a study of beta chain features in type 1 diabetes. Of the isolated RNA, all was reverse transcribed, and so the sequenced material was expressed TCRB transcripts. Assay used: immunoSEQ multiplex PCR; TCRdb lists only in-frame clones, some missing. The sample carries under 800,000 clones, roughly a sixth recorded once. Sequenced input: naive CD4+ T cells from blood. These receptors all come from a man in his late teens or twenties in good health.

This clone was seen a handful of times. The chain employs TRBV4-3 and TRBJ2-6, with D possibly matching TRBD2 (6 bases). CDR3 length: 15 amino acids. Trimming shortened V by 3 bases and J by 1 base, and 7 bases separated the two germline ends. Germline V gene lookup returns CDR1 LGHNA and CDR2 YSLEER. CDR3 protein: CASSHGGSGANVLTF. CDR3 nucleotides: TGCGCCAGCAGCCACGGGGGATCTGGGGCCAACGTCCTGACTTTC.

The J gene is TRBJ2-7, the V gene TRBV18; D is unclear. CDR3 length: 12 residues. CDR1 is KGHSH and CDR2 is LQKENI in the germline V gene. Trimming stripped 4 bases from V and 3 bases from J, with 7 bases between. CDR3 protein: CASSLLYYEQYF. In DNA form, the CDR3 reads TGTGCCAGCTCACTCCTCTACTACGAGCAGTACTTC.

As to this clone: This specimen includes other DNA sequences encoding the same CDR3. This rearrangement joins TRBV4-3 to TRBJ1-1; no definite D call. Germline CDR1 and CDR2: LGHNA and YSLEER. This CDR3 is built from 14 residues. The ends were cut back, 0 bases at V and 4 bases at J, with 9 bases in the middle. CDR3 protein: CASSQDRGSTEAFF. CDR3 nucleotides: TGCGCCAGCAGCCAAGATCGTGGATCCACTGAAGCTTTCTTT.

J is TRBJ2-1 and V is TRBV7-9; D is undetermined. The CDR3 totals 15 residues. The germline gives CDR1 SEHNR, CDR2 FQNEAQ (reference sequence). Trimming cost V 5 bases and J 0 bases, with 11 bases left between them. The CDR3 DNA reads TGTGCCAGCAGCCCCGGGCTGAGCTCCTACAATGAGCAGTTCTTC. It codes for CASSPGLSSYNEQFF.

This clone was seen a handful of times. The gene calls are TRBV7-9 and TRBJ1-3, with 7 nucleotides matching TRBD1. Trimming cost V 6 bases and J 5 bases; bases outside gene matches: 10. Germline lookup yields CDR1 SEHNR and CDR2 FQNEAQ (reference sequence). This CDR3 is built from 15 residues. This CDR3 reads CASSRTGDRRNTIYF. The CDR3 bases are TGTGCCAGCAGTCGCACAGGGGATAGGCGAAACACCATATATTTT.

This clone was detected only a few times. The chain links TRBV5-1 to TRBJ1-2; TRBD1 matches at 7 bases. CDR1 is SGHRS and CDR2 is YFSETQ in the germline V gene. There are 13 residues in the CDR3. J gave up 2 bases and V 7 bases, and 5 bases lay outside the gene matches. In DNA form, the CDR3 reads TGCGCCAGCGGCCCGGGACAGAACTATGGCTACACCTTC. Its translation is CASGPGQNYGYTF. The entire variable domain, with the rest obtained from reference TRBV5-1 and TRBJ1-2, is as follows: KAGVTQTPRYLIKTRGQQVTLSCSPISGHRSVSWYQQTPGQGLQFLFEYFSETQRNKGNFPGRFSGRQFSNSRSEMNVSTLELGDSALYLCASGPGQNYGYTFGSGTRLTVV.

In its sample, this clone was seen a few times. The genes are TRBV5-1 and TRBJ2-3, with 7 nucleotides matching TRBD1. This CDR3 has 15 residues. Trimming took 4 bases from V and 0 from J; bases not matched to a gene: 5. Germline V gene data show CDR1 as SGHRS and CDR2 as YFSETQ. The CDR3 sequence: CASSLGQASTDTQYF. In DNA form, the CDR3 reads TGCGCCAGCAGCCTTGGACAGGCCAGCACAGATACGCAGTATTTT.

The chain is built from TRBV29-1 and TRBJ2-1; TRBD1 might be the D (6 bases). Trimming cost V 5 bases and J 7 bases, with 18 bases left between them. This CDR3 contains 14 residues. Germline assignment: CDR1 SQVTM and CDR2 ANQGSEA. The CDR3 loop reads CSVQGLTGWNEQFF. The CDR3 DNA follows: TGCAGCGTTCAGGGGTTAACGGGGTGGAATGAGCAGTTCTTC.

The sample holds a few counts of this clone. Other DNA sequences within the sample encode an identical CDR3. The V and J genes are TRBV7-2 and TRBJ2-1; D gene ambiguous. V was pared by 4 bases and J by 6 bases, with 4 bases between. There are 11 residues in the CDR3. Germline V CDR1 and CDR2: SGHTA, FQGNSA. The DNA for the CDR3 is TGTGCCAGCAGCTCGTTCAATGAGCAGTTCTTC. Translating it yields CASSSFNEQFF. Drawing the rest from reference TRBV7-2 and TRBJ2-1, the complete variable domain is GAGVSQSPSNKVTEKGKDVELRCDPISGHTALYWYRQSLGQGLEFLIYFQGNSAPDKSGLPSDRFSAERTGGSVSTLTIQRTQQEDSAVYLCASSSFNEQFFGPGTRLTVL.

J is TRBJ2-3 and V is TRBV28; the match to TRBD2 covers 9 bases. Trimming cost V 5 bases and J 2 bases; bases outside gene matches: 8. The germline gives CDR1 MDHEN, CDR2 SYDVKM. CDR3 length: 16 residues. Here the CDR3 reads CASSPFSGRSTDTQYF. The CDR3 region has the DNA TGTGCCAGCAGTCCTTTTAGCGGGAGATCCACAGATACGCAGTATTTT.

V and J are TRBV28 and TRBJ2-3; perhaps TRBD2 as D (5 bases). CDR3 length equals 14 residues. In germline, CDR1 is MDHEN, CDR2 SYDVKM. The CDR3 spells CASRVRAGADTQYF. The CDR3 nucleotides are TGTGCTTCCCGAGTAAGGGCCGGGGCAGATACGCAGTATTTT.

This clone has only a few counts. This sequence joins TRBV2 and TRBJ1-5; TRBD1 is a possible D gene (5 bases). The V gene lost 3 bases and the J gene lost 4 bases, with 7 bases spanning the gap. Germline V gene sequence: CDR1 SNHLY, CDR2 FYNNEI. The CDR3 is made up of 13 amino acids. CDR3 nucleotides: TGTGCCAGCAGTGACGACAGAAATCAGCCCCAGCATTTT. It encodes CASSDDRNQPQHF.

This clone was detected only a few times. The V and J genes are TRBV5-6 and TRBJ2-3; TRBD2 matches 7 bases. The CDR3 totals 15 residues. The germline gives CDR1 SGHDT, CDR2 YYEEEE. Germline trimming cut 3 bases from V and 2 bases from J; bases unmatched to any gene: 6. The DNA of the CDR3 is TGTGCCAGCAGCTGGGCTAGCGGAACCACAGATACGCAGTATTTT. This codes for CASSWASGTTDTQYF.

This clone was detected a few times. The CDR3 region has the DNA TGTGCCAGCAGCCCACACGACAGGATTCGTGATACGCAGTATTTT. It translates to CASSPHDRIRDTQYF. The V and J genes are TRBV6-6 and TRBJ2-3; TRBD1 might be the D (6 bases). From germline, CDR1 is MNHNY and CDR2 SVGAGI (reference sequence). The CDR3 loop spans 15 amino acids. V was trimmed by 6 bases and J by 6 bases, leaving 19 bases between them.

This chain uses TRBV4-1 with TRBJ2-3; D is tentatively TRBD1 or TRBD2 (6 bases each). This CDR3 spans 16 amino acids. The germline V and J ends were trimmed by 0 bases and 6 bases, with 16 bases remaining between them. The V gene's germline CDR1 is MGHRA and CDR2 YSYEKL. DNA for the CDR3: TGCGCCAGCAGCCAAGATGGGGGGCGGGCCACCGATACGCAGTATTTT. Amino acid sequence: CASSQDGGRATDTQYF.